A single sample is the source of the 8 T cell receptor delta chains below, sequenced in a study of gamma-delta chains in newborns, infants, children. TCRdb re-analyzed the reads via CATT. The sample has more than 1,000 delta-chain clones, 1.1% seen once. Sequencing used blood. Receptors originate from a child in good health.

This clone is termed large. The V gene is TRDV2, the J gene TRDJ1; weak D call: TRDD3 (5 bases). Looked up from germline, CDR1 is GEAIGNYY and CDR2 is EKD. CDR3 length: 14 residues. Deletions cut 1 base from V and 6 bases from J, with 14 bases between. CDR3 loop: CACDTMGKAHKLIF. In DNA, the CDR3 is TGTGCCTGTGACACGATGGGGAAAGCCCATAAACTCATCTTT.

The table lists this clone with a few counts. This DNA's translation and the protein TCRdb lists, from a much larger clone, do not match at residue 3, likely due to a read error; the protein shown is translated from the DNA. The chain couples TRDV2 to TRDJ1; unclear D gene. The germline V gene encodes CDR1 GEAIGNYY and CDR2 EKD. The CDR3 covers 19 residues. CDR3: CAYDTVQGVLKTPDDKLIF. The CDR3 bases are TGTGCCTATGACACCGTTCAGGGCGTACTGAAAACCCCGGACGATAAACTCATCTTT.

Judged by abundance, this clone is medium-sized (0.01 to 0.1%). A far larger clone is only one base removed, so a read error is likely. The same CDR3 also results from other DNA sequences found in this sample. The CDR3 loop reads CACDLSTHSWDTRQMFF. The CDR3 DNA follows: TGTGCCTGTGACCTCAGTACCCACTCCTGGGACACCCGACAGATGTTTTTC. The V call is TRDV2, the J call TRDJ3; D remains ambiguous. Germline CDR1 GEAIGNYY, CDR2 EKD. The CDR3 is 17 residues long. The V and J ends lost 3 bases and 0 bases respectively, with 11 bases between them.

By frequency in the sample, this clone is large. Other DNA sequences in the sample encode the same CDR3. The chain employs TRDV2 and TRDJ1, with D possibly TRDD3 on 6 matching bases. Germline V gene data show CDR1 as GEAIGNYY and CDR2 as EKD. V was clipped by 0 bases and J by 0 bases, with 10 bases between them. The CDR3 loop spans 15 amino acids. In DNA, the CDR3 is TGTGCCTGTGACACCCTGGGGACCTACACCGATAAACTCATCTTT. Protein: CACDTLGTYTDKLIF.

This clone is judged medium-sized (0.01 to 0.1%). The chain employs TRDV2 and TRDJ3, with 8 bases fitting TRDD3. The CDR3 is made up of 20 amino acids. Per the germline V gene, CDR1 is GEAIGNYY and CDR2 is EKD. V dropped 0 bases and J dropped 0; count of bases not matched to a gene: 9. The CDR3 sequence is CACDTVAGGASSWDTRQMFF. Here the CDR3 DNA reads TGTGCCTGTGACACCGTTGCTGGGGGAGCAAGCTCCTGGGACACCCGACAGATGTTTTTC.

This clone was counted a few times. Given a much more abundant clone one base away, this may be a read error. Distinct nucleotide sequences in the sample also encode this CDR3. This chain connects TRDV2 to TRDJ1; no reliable D call. Germline lookup yields CDR1 GEAIGNYY and CDR2 EKD. There are 13 residues in the CDR3. V lost 7 bases to trimming and J lost 0 bases, with 11 bases between them. This chain's CDR3 is CACDPVDTDKLIF. CDR3 nucleotide sequence: TGTGCCTGCGACCCGGTGGACACCGATAAACTCATCTTT.

In the case of this clone: Only one base separates this from a far larger clonotype, so it likely reflects a read error. Different DNA sequences within this sample yield the same CDR3. This chain uses TRDV2 with TRDJ1, with 10 bases that match TRDD3. The trim removed 9 bases at V and 0 bases at J, leaving 9 bases unmatched. CDR3 length: 15 residues. The germline V gene encodes CDR1 GEAIGNYY and CDR2 EKD. The CDR3 is CALWRLGDYTDKLIF. The CDR3 DNA reads TGTGCCCTATGGCGACTGGGGGATTACACCGATAAACTCATCTTT.

Regarding this clone: The protein held in TCRdb is that of a much larger clone and does not match this DNA's translation at residue 9, likely because of a read error; the protein shown is translated from the DNA. This rearrangement joins TRDV2 to TRDJ1; 9 bases map to TRDD3. The CDR3 totals 16 residues. The germline V gene encodes CDR1 GEAIGNYY and CDR2 EKD. The V segment lost 0 bases and the J segment 4 bases; nucleotides outside the gene matches: 8. The CDR3 here is CACDTVGDRAGDKLIF. The CDR3 nucleotides read TGTGCCTGTGACACCGTGGGGGATAGGGCTGGCGATAAACTCATCTTT.